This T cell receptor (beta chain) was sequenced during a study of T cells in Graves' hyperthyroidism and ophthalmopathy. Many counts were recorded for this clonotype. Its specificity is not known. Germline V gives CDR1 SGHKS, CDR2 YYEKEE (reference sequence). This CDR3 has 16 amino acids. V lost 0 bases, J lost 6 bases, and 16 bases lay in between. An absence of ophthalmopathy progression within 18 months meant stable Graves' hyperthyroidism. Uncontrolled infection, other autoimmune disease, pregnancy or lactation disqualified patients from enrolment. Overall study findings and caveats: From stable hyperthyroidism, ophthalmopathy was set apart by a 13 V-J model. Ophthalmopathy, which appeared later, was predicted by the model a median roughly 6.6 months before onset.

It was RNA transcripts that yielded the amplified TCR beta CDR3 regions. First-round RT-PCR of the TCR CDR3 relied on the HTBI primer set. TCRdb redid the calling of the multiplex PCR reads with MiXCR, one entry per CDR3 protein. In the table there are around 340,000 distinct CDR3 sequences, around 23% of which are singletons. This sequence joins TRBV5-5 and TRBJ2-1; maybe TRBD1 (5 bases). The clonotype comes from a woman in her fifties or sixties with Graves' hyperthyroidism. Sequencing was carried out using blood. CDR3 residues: CASSLAYGQRGNEQFF. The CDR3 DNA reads TGTGCCAGCAGCTTGGCCTACGGACAAAGAGGCAATGAGCAGTTCTTC.